This T cell receptor beta chain appears in the sequencing data of a study of blood T cells in healthy people across ages (dated by TCRdb to between 2014 and 2016). Regarding the research as a whole: Template switching captured roughly one uniquely barcoded TCR beta cDNA molecule per two T cells in model experiments. The study measured age-related changes in TCR beta repertoire diversity using deep sequencing normalized with unique cDNA molecular identifiers. Donors were grouped into four age groups: young (average approximately 15 years), middle-aged (39), aged (approximately 67) and long-lived (less than 85). To avoid experimental bias, donors of different ages were spread randomly across the sequencing lanes. Two additional independent replicas of 1 million unique cDNA reads from the same blood draw were analyzed for two donors (one aged 18 to 30 and one aged 80 or older). Broader findings and caveats from the paper: Because the CMV infection status of the donors was unknown, age-related changes in expanded clonotypes may potentially have been confounded. A strong correlation was found between observed TCR beta diversity and the percentage of naive T cells measured by flow cytometry. Compared with the aged group, more naive CD4+ T cells, fewer expanded clones and increased TCR diversity were shown by the long-lived group, suggesting age selection. As age increased, observed TCR beta diversity per million T cells dropped in a roughly linear way, and a significant reduction was already evident by age 40. Bulk unsorted PBMC profiling prevented conclusive comparison of naive and antigen-experienced compartments. Estimates of total diversity from one million sequenced T cells were regarded as lower bounds and underestimates.

This clonotype showed up just a few times. What antigen it recognizes has not been identified. Per-nucleotide qualities are absent, and no much larger clonotype sits a single base away. Library preparation used 5' RACE. The data were produced on an Illumina HiSeq 2500. A second PCR of roughly 7 to 12 cycles was run with a J-beta primer mix and a sample-barcoded 5' primer. A template-switch 5' adaptor carrying 12 random nucleotides introduced a unique molecular identifier onto each TCR beta cDNA molecule. Each sample yielded at least 2.5 million CDR3-containing paired-end reads. The Mint cDNA synthesis kit, primed by a TRBC-specific oligonucleotide, was used to synthesize first-strand cDNA from all RNA. Following uracil-DNA glycosylase treatment, all cDNA underwent a first 18-cycle PCR with the universal primers M1SS and BC2_uni_R. Per the source publication's procedure: Each sample was normalized by randomly selecting 1 million high-quality reads, each carrying a distinct molecular identifier. Instead of being binned into consensus sequences, reads that shared molecular identifiers were thrown out. MiTCR, with a Q25 quality threshold and the strictest error-elimination algorithm, was used for CDR3 identification, clonotype clustering and error correction. Lower-bound total TCR beta diversity was estimated with a nonparametric unseen species model using Euler transformation. In TCRdb, the public reads were trimmed at Q25 with fastp and aligned with MiXCR, with productive beta chains retained. A single entry per CDR3 protein holds the most common genes and DNA from its merged rows. Here the V and J calls rest on TCRdb's processing, not on the authors' analysis. In this sample the table shows 1.5 million to 2 million distinct CDR3 sequences, roughly 30% of which occur a single time. About 11% of the sample rests with the top ten.

CDR1 and CDR2 are drawn from the germline V gene (reference sequence): DFQATT, SNEGSKA. The CDR3 contains 15 residues, cysteine and phenylalanine counted. CDR3 DNA is the only sequence kept; it has 45 bases, read in frame from the first base. Trimming at the junction amounts to 5 bases on V and 7 bases on J, and the germline ends lie 24 bases apart. The approximately 39 donors, aged about 6 to 95 years, were systemically healthy Caucasian individuals from Russia. Each donor gave ten milliliters of peripheral blood, drawn into EDTA-treated Vacutainer tubes. Ficoll-Paque density-gradient centrifugation was used to isolate PBMCs, with at least 6.5 million per sample. Trizol reagent was used to extract total RNA from the PBMCs, yielding at least 6 micrograms per sample. For every donor, flow cytometry on a PBMC aliquot measured the percentage of naive CD45RAhigh/CD27high T cells.

The receptor was derived from a woman in her 30s in good health. The sample taken for sequencing was blood. The rearrangement joined TRBV20-1 to TRBJ2-7; the D gene assignment is perhaps TRBD1 or TRBD2, with each matching 5 bases. CDR3 sequence: CSARYPSGTSSEQYF. The DNA is TGCAGTGCTCGCTATCCCTCCGGGACCTCTTCTGAGCAGTACTTC.